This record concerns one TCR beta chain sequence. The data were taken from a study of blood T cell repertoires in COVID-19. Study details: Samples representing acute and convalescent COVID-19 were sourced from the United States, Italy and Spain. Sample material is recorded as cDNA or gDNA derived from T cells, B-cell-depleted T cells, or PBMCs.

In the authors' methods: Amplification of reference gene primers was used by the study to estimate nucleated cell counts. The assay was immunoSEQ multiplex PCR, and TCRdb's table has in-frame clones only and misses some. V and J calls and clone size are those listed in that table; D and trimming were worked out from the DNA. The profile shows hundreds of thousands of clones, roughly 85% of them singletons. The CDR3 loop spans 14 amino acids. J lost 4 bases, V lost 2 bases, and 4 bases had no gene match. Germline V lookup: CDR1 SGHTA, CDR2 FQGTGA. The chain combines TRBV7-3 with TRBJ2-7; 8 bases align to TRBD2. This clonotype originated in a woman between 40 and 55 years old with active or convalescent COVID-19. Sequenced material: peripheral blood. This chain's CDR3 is CASSLSSGRYEQYF. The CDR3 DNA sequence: TGTGCCAGCAGCTTATCAAGCGGGAGATACGAGCAGTACTTC.